The 32 T cell receptor beta chains listed next were all sequenced from one sample in a study of tumor T cells in aggressive B-cell lymphoma. Sequencing was performed with immunoSEQ multiplex PCR; in TCRdb, only in-frame clones are kept and a portion is missing. The sample records fewer than 3,500 clones, around 95% being singletons. The sequenced sample was tumor tissue. The receptors derive from an adult with diffuse large B cell lymphoma.

This clone is a singleton in its sample. V gene TRBV7-9 combines with J gene TRBJ2-5, with D perhaps matching TRBD1 (5 bases). Deletions cut 1 base from V and 1 base from J, with 7 bases between. This CDR3 comprises 14 residues. Germline CDR1 reads SEHNR; CDR2 reads FQNEAQ (reference sequence). CDR3 amino acids: CASSLVQGQETQYF. CDR3 coding DNA: TGTGCCAGCAGCTTAGTCCAGGGCCAAGAGACCCAGTACTTC. Complete variable domain (other parts from reference TRBV7-9 and TRBJ2-5): DTGVSQNPRHKITKRGQNVTFRCDPISEHNRLYWYRQTLGQGPEFLTYFQNEAQLEKSRLLSDRFSAERPKGSFSTLEIQRTEQGDSAMYLCASSLVQGQETQYFGPGTRLLVL.

The rearrangement uses TRBV30 and TRBJ1-1; no firm D call. The CDR3 length is 11 residues. Trimming took 4 bases from V and 1 from J, leaving 4 bases between them. Germline V lookup: CDR1 GTSNPN, CDR2 SVGIG (reference sequence). CDR3 sequence (DNA): TGTGCCTGGACGCGGAACACTGAAGCTTTCTTT. Translating gives CAWTRNTEAFF.

This chain joins TRBV5-1 and TRBJ1-1, with a tentative D call TRBD1 (6 bases). V lost 4 bases, J lost 0 bases, and 10 bases lay in between. CDR3 size: 14 residues. CDR1 and CDR2 (germline): SGHRS, YFSETQ. As DNA, the CDR3 is TGCGCCAGCAGCAAAACAGGGCTGAACACTGAAGCTTTCTTT. It specifies CASSKTGLNTEAFF.

The rearrangement joins TRBV7-9 to TRBJ1-4; D perhaps matches TRBD1 (5 bases). Deletions cut 5 bases from V and 3 bases from J, with 13 bases between. Germline V gene data show CDR1 as SEHNR and CDR2 as FQNEAQ (reference sequence). CDR3 size: 15 residues. The CDR3, as DNA: TGTGCCAGCAGCCTCATAGAGACAGCTAATGAAAAACTGTTTTTT. Protein product: CASSLIETANEKLFF.

The genes are TRBV2 and TRBJ2-5, with a weak D call TRBD1 (6 bases). The germline gives CDR1 SNHLY, CDR2 FYNNEI. V was cut by 4 bases and J by 3 bases, with 12 bases left in between. The CDR3 consists of 14 residues. This CDR3 reads CASSGFTGKETQYF. The DNA of the CDR3 is TGTGCCAGCAGTGGGTTTACAGGGAAAGAGACCCAGTACTTC.

In DNA, the CDR3 is TGTGCCTGGAGTATAGGGCTAGCGGGAGGGTCCACAGATACGCAGTATTTT. This sequence encodes CAWSIGLAGGSTDTQYF. The chain combines TRBV30 with TRBJ2-3; 12 bases fit TRBD2. Germline V gives CDR1 GTSNPN, CDR2 SVGIG (reference sequence). The CDR3 extends over 17 amino acids. J gave up 2 bases and V 2 bases, and 8 bases lay outside the gene matches. Drawing the rest from reference TRBV30 and TRBJ2-3, the complete variable domain is SQTIHQWPATLVQPVGSPLSLECTVEGTSNPNLYWYRQAAGRGLQLLFYSVGIGQISSEVPQNLSASRPQDRQFILSSKKLLLSDSGFYLCAWSIGLAGGSTDTQYFGPGTRLTVL.

This clone was counted once. This CDR3 is CASNSGQSYGYTF. The DNA of the CDR3 is TGTGCCAGCAATTCGGGACAGAGCTATGGCTACACCTTC. The chain recombines TRBV2 with TRBJ1-2, with 7 bases aligning to TRBD1. The germline gives CDR1 SNHLY, CDR2 FYNNEI. Trimming removed 7 bases from V and 4 bases from J; junction bases left unmatched: 6. The CDR3 sequence is 13 residues long.

The genes are TRBV6-1 and TRBJ1-1, with 7 bases aligning to TRBD1. Germline CDR1 MNHNS, CDR2 SASEGT. With V trimmed by 1 base and J by 0 bases, 2 bases remained unmatched. This CDR3 is built from 15 residues. The CDR3 nucleotides read TGTGCCAGCAGTGAAGGGGACAGATTGAACACTGAAGCTTTCTTT. Translating it yields CASSEGDRLNTEAFF.

The chain carries TRBV9 and TRBJ1-1, with a possible D match to TRBD1 (6 bases). The CDR3 consists of 15 residues. V was clipped by 2 bases and J by 1 base, with 12 bases between them. The germline V gene encodes CDR1 SGDLS and CDR2 YYNGEE. The CDR3 coding sequence is TGTGCCAGCAGCGTGGGTCCAGGGGCGAACACTGAAGCTTTCTTT. This gives the protein CASSVGPGANTEAFF.

V and J are TRBV2 and TRBJ2-7; 7 nucleotides align to TRBD1. There are 14 residues in the CDR3. J was trimmed by 0 bases and V by 3 bases; bases with no gene match: 2. CDR1 is SNHLY, CDR2 FYNNEI, per germline. In DNA, the CDR3 is TGTGCCAGCAGTGATAACAGGGGCTCCTACGAGCAGTACTTC. This translates into CASSDNRGSYEQYF.

The V gene is TRBV5-1, the J gene TRBJ2-1; 7 positions agree with TRBD1. CDR1 and CDR2 from the germline V gene are SGHRS and YFSETQ. The CDR3 runs to 14 residues. V shed 4 bases and J 9 bases; nucleotides not matched to a gene: 10. The CDR3 region has the DNA TGCGCCAGCAGCCCGGGACAAGGGGGCGGTGAGCAGTTCTTC. Translation gives CASSPGQGGGEQFF.

This rearrangement joins TRBV25-1 to TRBJ2-7; no firm D call. CDR1 MGHDK and CDR2 SYGVNS come from the germline V gene. The CDR3 spans 13 residues. V lost 3 bases and J lost 3, with 9 bases in between. CDR3 in amino acids: CASSDRHGYEQYF. The CDR3 DNA sequence: TGTGCCAGCAGTGACAGACACGGCTACGAGCAGTACTTC.

The rearrangement joins TRBV5-1 to TRBJ2-2; 12 positions match TRBD2. V gave up 5 bases and J gave up 6 bases; unmatched junction bases: 5. This CDR3 region has 15 residues. Germline V gene lookup returns CDR1 SGHRS and CDR2 YFSETQ. The CDR3 is CASSLGLAGPGELFF. CDR3 DNA sequence: TGCGCCAGCAGTCTTGGACTAGCGGGACCCGGGGAGCTGTTTTTT.

The V call is TRBV10-1, the J call TRBJ2-5, with TRBD2 as a possible D gene (6 bases). The germline CDR1 and CDR2 sequences are WNHNN and SYGVQD (reference sequence). Trimming removed 3 bases from V and 4 bases from J, with 18 bases in between. The CDR3 is 16 residues long. The CDR3 is CASSDGATGERETQYF. DNA of the CDR3: TGCGCCAGCAGTGACGGGGCAACGGGAGAAAGAGAGACCCAGTACTTC.

The chain recombines TRBV6-5 with TRBJ1-5; 7 bases map to TRBD1. The CDR3 runs 14 residues. CDR1 is MNHEY, CDR2 SVGAGI, per germline. The ends lost 3 bases at V and 10 bases at J; junction bases unmatched: 9. The CDR3 DNA is TGTGCCAGCAGTTATAATCCCAGGGGGAGTCCCCAGCATTTT. Encoded protein: CASSYNPRGSPQHF.

This chain links TRBV7-2 with TRBJ1-4; D remains ambiguous. The CDR3 is 14 amino acids. Germline-derived CDR1 and CDR2 are SGHTA and FQGNSA. V lost 5 bases, J lost 8 bases, and 15 bases lay in between. This CDR3 reads CASSPWGDMEKLFF. The CDR3 DNA is TGTGCCAGCAGCCCCTGGGGAGATATGGAAAAACTGTTTTTT.

This rearrangement joins TRBV28 to TRBJ2-7; 8 nucleotides line up with TRBD1. The CDR3 is 14 amino acids. Germline values: CDR1 MDHEN, CDR2 SYDVKM. After removal of 3 bases from V and 2 bases from J, the junction contained 3 bases not matched to a gene. CDR3 region: CASSFQGATYEQYF. In DNA form, the CDR3 reads TGTGCCAGCAGTTTTCAGGGGGCCACCTACGAGCAGTACTTC.

This chain joins TRBV29-1 and TRBJ2-7, with a possible D match to TRBD1 (7 bases). From germline, CDR1 is SQVTM and CDR2 ANQGSEA. The V end was cut by 3 bases, the J end by 5 bases, with 17 bases between. The CDR3 loop spans 14 amino acids. The CDR3 loop reads CSVDRTGGGHEQYF. The CDR3, as DNA: TGCAGCGTTGATCGGACAGGAGGGGGCCACGAGCAGTACTTC.

This chain connects TRBV27 to TRBJ2-2, with D possibly being TRBD2 (5 bases). Germline V lookup: CDR1 MNHEY, CDR2 SMNVEV (reference sequence). There are 14 residues in the CDR3. Deletions cut 2 bases from V and 3 bases from J, with 7 bases between. The CDR3 DNA is TGTGCCAGCAGTTTAGGAGCGGACACCGGGGAGCTGTTTTTT. Translation gives CASSLGADTGELFF.

V usage is TRBV7-9 and J usage is TRBJ2-7, with 10 bases aligning to TRBD1. The germline CDR1 and CDR2 sequences are SEHNR and FQNEAQ (reference sequence). The V gene end was trimmed by 4 bases and the J gene end by 6 bases; junction bases not matched to a gene: 6. There are 14 residues in the CDR3. The CDR3 DNA is TGTGCCAGCAGCTCAACCGGGACAGGGGTCGAGCAGTACTTC. Protein: CASSSTGTGVEQYF. The full variable domain, its missing parts supplied by reference TRBV7-9 and TRBJ2-7, is DTGVSQNPRHKITKRGQNVTFRCDPISEHNRLYWYRQTLGQGPEFLTYFQNEAQLEKSRLLSDRFSAERPKGSFSTLEIQRTEQGDSAMYLCASSSTGTGVEQYFGPGTRLTVT.

This rearrangement joins TRBV5-1 to TRBJ2-5, with TRBD1 matching 7 bases. From germline, CDR1 is SGHRS and CDR2 YFSETQ. J was trimmed by 2 bases and V by 4 bases; bases with no gene match: 8. The CDR3 totals 15 residues. As DNA, the CDR3 is TGCGCCAGCAGCGACCCCACAGGGGATCAAGAGACCCAGTACTTC. Translated, it gives CASSDPTGDQETQYF.

The J gene is TRBJ2-7, the V gene TRBV6-5; 7 positions agree with TRBD1. The CDR3 extends over 15 amino acids. The ends lost 0 bases at V and 2 bases at J; junction bases unmatched: 4. Per germline, CDR1 MNHEY and CDR2 SVGAGI. CDR3 sequence reads: CASSYSVGTAYEQYF. CDR3 bases: TGTGCCAGCAGTTACTCTGTCGGGACAGCCTACGAGCAGTACTTC.

The chain is built from TRBV12-5 and TRBJ2-1; D ambiguous. Between the trimmed V and J ends, which lost 7 bases and 0 bases, there was a span of 7 bases. This CDR3 region has 13 residues. CDR1 and CDR2 from the germline V gene are LGHNT and FRNRAP. This CDR3 reads CASVVSSYNEQFF. CDR3 DNA: TGTGCTAGTGTCGTTAGCTCCTACAATGAGCAGTTCTTC.

V and J are TRBV5-4 and TRBJ1-1; possibly TRBD1 for D (5 bases). CDR3 length: 13 amino acids. The V gene's germline CDR1 is SGHNT and CDR2 YYREEE (reference sequence). V was shortened by 0 bases and J by 4 bases, with 7 bases between the two germline ends. CDR3 loop: CASSLEGPTEAFF. In DNA, the CDR3 is TGTGCCAGCAGCTTGGAGGGGCCCACTGAAGCTTTCTTT.

The chain employs TRBV6-5 and TRBJ2-1; a weak D match, TRBD1 (5 bases). The V and J ends lost 2 bases and 2 bases respectively, with 10 bases between them. Germline CDR1 is MNHEY and CDR2 is SVGAGI. This CDR3 region has 15 residues. CDR3 nucleotide sequence: TGTGCCAGCAGTTACCGAACAGGCACCTACAATGAGCAGTTCTTC. It yields the protein CASSYRTGTYNEQFF.

The rearrangement uses TRBV6-5 and TRBJ1-4, with D maybe TRBD1 (6 bases). Germline V CDR1 and CDR2: MNHEY, SVGAGI. V was clipped by 7 bases and J by 0 bases, with 12 bases between them. The CDR3 length is 15 residues. CDR3 in DNA: TGTGCCAGCAAGAGGGAGGGGGCAACTAATGAAAAACTGTTTTTT. Amino acids: CASKREGATNEKLFF.

V and J are TRBV7-9 and TRBJ1-1, with a possible D match to TRBD1 (6 bases). The CDR3 sequence is 13 residues long. V gave up 8 bases and J gave up 5 bases, with 15 bases separating them. Germline-derived CDR1 and CDR2 are SEHNR and FQNEAQ (reference sequence). This CDR3 is CASYLQGGTEAFF. The CDR3 DNA is TGTGCCAGCTACTTACAGGGTGGAACTGAAGCTTTCTTT. Looking up the rest from reference TRBV7-9 and TRBJ1-1 gives the full variable domain: DTGVSQNPRHKITKRGQNVTFRCDPISEHNRLYWYRQTLGQGPEFLTYFQNEAQLEKSRLLSDRFSAERPKGSFSTLEIQRTEQGDSAMYLCASYLQGGTEAFFGQGTRLTVV.

This clone appeared once. This chain connects TRBV4-2 to TRBJ1-2; TRBD1 matches at 7 bases. Trimming took 0 bases from V and 3 from J; bases not matched to a gene: 1. The CDR3 sequence is 14 residues long. The germline V gene encodes CDR1 LGHNA and CDR2 YNFKEQ. CDR3 sequence: CASSQDDRDYGYTF. CDR3 DNA sequence: TGTGCCAGCAGCCAAGATGACAGGGACTATGGCTACACCTTC.

The chain combines TRBV5-4 with TRBJ2-3, with TRBD2 matching 14 bases. This CDR3 has 17 amino acids. In germline, CDR1 is SGHNT, CDR2 YYREEE (reference sequence). V shed 4 bases, J shed 6 bases, and the junction held 10 bases outside the gene matches. This CDR3 is CASSEGLAGAAVDTQYF. CDR3 DNA: TGTGCCAGCAGCGAGGGACTAGCGGGAGCGGCGGTGGATACGCAGTATTTT.

In its sample, this clone was seen a few times. The V gene is TRBV30, the J gene TRBJ1-2; TRBD1 agrees at 7 bases. This CDR3 spans 14 amino acids. The germline CDR1 and CDR2 sequences are GTSNPN and SVGIG (reference sequence). V lost 2 bases to trimming and J lost 7 bases; unmatched junction nucleotides: 10. For the CDR3, the DNA is TGTGCCTGGAGTAAGGATGACAGGGCGAGTGGCTACACCTTC. It codes for CAWSKDDRASGYTF.

This clone appeared once. The CDR3 loop is CASSSGTAFRGYTF. CDR3 nucleotide sequence: TGTGCCAGCAGTTCCGGGACAGCCTTCAGGGGCTACACCTTC. The rearrangement links TRBV6-1 to TRBJ1-2; 7 nucleotides match TRBD1. CDR1 MNHNS and CDR2 SASEGT come from the germline V gene. Trimming took 5 bases from V and 8 from J; bases not matched to a gene: 11. This CDR3 is built from 14 residues.

The rearrangement uses TRBV2 and TRBJ2-7, with 14 positions matching TRBD2. The CDR3 is made up of 16 amino acids. From germline, CDR1 is SNHLY and CDR2 FYNNEI. V gave up 6 bases and J gave up 6 bases; unmatched junction bases: 10. CDR3 residues: CASRGTSGSRTAEQYF. CDR3 nucleotide sequence: TGTGCCAGCAGGGGGACTAGCGGGAGTAGGACGGCCGAGCAGTACTTC.